These 7 T cell receptor beta chains originate from one sample sequenced in a study of siplizumab effects on memory and regulatory T cells. Some clones are missing from TCRdb's copy, which holds only in-frame ones; the method was immunoSEQ multiplex PCR. The data contain 100,000 to 120,000 clones, 85% to 95% of them seen just once; the ten biggest clones take up 0.25% to 0.35%. The sample consisted of CD4+ T cells sorted from blood. The receptor source for this set is a human donor in good health.

The V gene is TRBV9, the J gene TRBJ2-7; TRBD1 or TRBD2 may be the D gene (5 bases each). This CDR3 has 15 residues. Germline V gives CDR1 SGDLS, CDR2 YYNGEE. V lost 0 bases and J 0 bases, leaving 10 bases between the germline ends. The CDR3 is CASSVGDEASYEQYF. CDR3 nucleotide sequence: TGTGCCAGCAGCGTAGGGGACGAAGCCTCCTACGAGCAGTACTTC.

This chain joins TRBV10-1 and TRBJ2-7; 16 nucleotides align to TRBD2. Germline CDR1 WNHNN, CDR2 SYGVQD (reference sequence). The CDR3 length is 17 residues. Unmatched junction bases numbered 6, after V lost 7 bases and J lost 0 bases. The CDR3 region has the DNA TGCGCCAGCACGGGACTAGCGGGAGGGCGATTCTCCTACGAGCAGTACTTC. Translation gives CASTGLAGGRFSYEQYF.

The rearrangement links TRBV9 to TRBJ2-7; TRBD1 matches 8 bases. V gave up 4 bases and J gave up 6 bases; unmatched junction bases: 12. CDR1 is SGDLS and CDR2 is YYNGEE in the germline V gene. The CDR3 loop spans 15 amino acids. CDR3 residues: CASSSRPGTGSEQYF. CDR3 DNA sequence: TGTGCCAGCAGCTCCCGTCCCGGGACAGGATCCGAGCAGTACTTC. Complete variable domain (other parts from reference TRBV9 and TRBJ2-7): DSGVTQTPKHLITATGQRVTLRCSPRSGDLSVYWYQQSLDQGLQFLIQYYNGEERAKGNILERFSAQQFPDLHSELNLSSLELGDSALYFCASSSRPGTGSEQYFGPGTRLTVT.

The chain is built from TRBV6-5 and TRBJ1-1; no definite D call. Germline V CDR1 and CDR2: MNHEY, SVGAGI. V dropped 0 bases and J dropped 1 base, with 12 bases sitting between them. This CDR3 is built from 16 residues. CDR3 nucleotides: TGTGCCAGCAGTTACTCGACAAGGGTGGGGAACACTGAAGCTTTCTTT. Encoded protein: CASSYSTRVGNTEAFF.

The chain couples TRBV12-5 to TRBJ2-2; 12 bases fit TRBD2. In germline, CDR1 is LGHNT, CDR2 FRNRAP. CDR3 length: 17 residues. V shed 2 bases, J shed 7 bases, and the junction held 8 bases outside the gene matches. In nucleotides, the CDR3 is TGTGCTAGTGGTTTGAGACTAGCGGGAGTTCGCGGCGGGGAGCTGTTTTTT. Protein product: CASGLRLAGVRGGELFF.

This clone was detected only once. The chain is built from TRBV18 and TRBJ2-7; D is undetermined. The CDR3 consists of 14 residues. From germline, CDR1 is KGHSH and CDR2 LQKENI. Deletions cut 6 bases from V and 3 bases from J, with 15 bases between. In DNA form, the CDR3 reads TGTGCCAGCTCCCCAGACCGATTCGGCTACGAGCAGTACTTC. Translation gives CASSPDRFGYEQYF.

The J gene is TRBJ2-6, the V gene TRBV7-8; D not certain. This CDR3 comprises 15 residues. V was pared by 5 bases and J by 0 bases, with 8 bases between. In germline, CDR1 is SGHVS, CDR2 FQNEAQ. The CDR3 loop reads CASSDVGSGANVLTF. CDR3 sequence (DNA): TGTGCCAGCAGCGACGTGGGCTCTGGGGCCAACGTCCTGACTTTC.